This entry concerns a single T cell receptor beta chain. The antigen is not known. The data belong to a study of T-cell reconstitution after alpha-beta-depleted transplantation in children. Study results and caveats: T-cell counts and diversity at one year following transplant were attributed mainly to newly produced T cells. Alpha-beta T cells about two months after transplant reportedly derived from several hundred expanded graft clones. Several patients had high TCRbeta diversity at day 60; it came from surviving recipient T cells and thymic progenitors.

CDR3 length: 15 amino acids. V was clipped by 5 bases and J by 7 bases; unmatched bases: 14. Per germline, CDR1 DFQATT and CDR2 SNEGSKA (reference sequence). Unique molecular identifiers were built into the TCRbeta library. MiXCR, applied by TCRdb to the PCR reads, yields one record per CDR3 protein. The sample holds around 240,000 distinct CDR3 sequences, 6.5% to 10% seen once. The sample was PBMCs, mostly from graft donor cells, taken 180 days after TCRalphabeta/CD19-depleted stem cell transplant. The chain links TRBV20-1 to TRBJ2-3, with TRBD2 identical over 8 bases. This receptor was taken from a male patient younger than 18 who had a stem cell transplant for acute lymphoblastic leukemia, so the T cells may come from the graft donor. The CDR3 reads CSAEVSGEEFNTQYF. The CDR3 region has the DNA TGCAGTGCTGAAGTTAGCGGGGAGGAATTTAATACGCAGTATTTT.